Listed below are T cell receptor beta chains from one sample, sequenced in a study of shared clonotypes between healthy human individuals. The table came from immunoSEQ multiplex PCR; TCRdb's copy has only in-frame clones and leaves some out. The profile shows approximately 710,000 clones, 90% of them singletons. Sequencing was carried out using memory CD8+ T cells from PBMCs. These receptors all stem from a man aged 18 to 35 in good health. Some clones in this sample may be carry-over from other donors' samples. CDR3s include the opening cysteine and the closing phenylalanine or tryptophan. The D gene is left open where the match is weak. The listing skips clone size in some rows; elsewhere it reads once, few, many or a size class.

D gene	clone size	V gene	J gene	CDR3 protein	CDR3 DNA
.	.	TRBV9	TRBJ1-1	CASSVTPGGVGAFF	TGTGCCAGCAGCGTTACGCCGGGCGGGGTAGGGGCTTTCTTT
.	.	TRBV25-1	TRBJ1-1	CASSEYIGTEAFF	TGTGCCAGCAGTGAATATATAGGCACTGAAGCTTTCTTT
.	few	TRBV7-9	TRBJ1-5	CASSRTGRNQPQHF	TGTGCCAGCAGCCGAACAGGAAGAAATCAGCCCCAGCATTTT
.	.	TRBV12-5	TRBJ2-7	CASGFCEQYF	TGTGCTAGTGGTTTTTGCGAGCAGTACTTC
.	once	TRBV4-1	TRBJ2-7	CASSPHVSGEQYF	TGCGCCAGCAGCCCCCACGTAAGCGGCGAGCAGTACTTC
.	.	TRBV23-1	TRBJ1-3	CASSQSQGPSIGNTIYF	TGCGCCAGCAGTCAATCCCAGGGACCATCTATCGGAAACACCATATATTTT
.	once	TRBV4-1	TRBJ2-5	CASSHPGHEDPNPQETQYF	TGCGCCAGCAGCCATCCGGGACACGAAGACCCCAACCCTCAAGAGACCCAGTACTTC
.	once	TRBV11-2	TRBJ2-7	CASSLTAGSYEQYF	TGTGCCAGCAGCTTAACGGCGGGATCCTACGAGCAGTACTTC
.	.	TRBV27	TRBJ1-5	CASSPRAYSNQPQHF	TGTGCCAGCAGCCCCAGGGCGTATAGCAATCAGCCCCAGCATTTT
.	.	TRBV7-6	TRBJ2-7	CASSLEGRATSYEQYF	TGTGCCAGCAGCTTAGAGGGCAGGGCCACGTCCTACGAGCAGTACTTC
TRBD1	.	TRBV11-2	TRBJ1-1	CASSLNRGKKVEAFF	TGTGCCAGCAGCTTAAACAGGGGGAAGAAGGTTGAAGCTTTCTTT
.	.	TRBV6-1	TRBJ2-7	CASKGPPAYEQYF	TGTGCCAGCAAGGGACCACCCGCCTACGAGCAGTACTTC
TRBD2	.	TRBV15	TRBJ2-7	CATSPVGTSGKPVLSYEQYF	TGTGCCACCAGCCCAGTAGGGACTAGCGGGAAGCCGGTACTCTCCTACGAGCAGTACTTC
TRBD2	.	TRBV4-3	TRBJ2-7	CASSPLTGGTFYEQYF	TGCGCCAGCAGCCCGTTAACGGGAGGGACCTTCTACGAGCAGTACTTC
.	.	TRBV6-5	TRBJ2-3	CASSYTRVGTDTQYF	TGTGCCAGCAGTTACACCAGGGTTGGTACAGATACGCAGTATTTT
TRBD1	.	TRBV9	TRBJ2-2	CASSPRGRELFF	TGTGCCAGCAGCCCCAGGGGGCGGGAGCTGTTTTTT
.	.	TRBV6-5	TRBJ2-7	CASSTGTLTYEQYF	TGTGCCAGCAGTACCGGGACGCTCACCTACGAGCAGTACTTC
TRBD2	once	TRBV9	TRBJ2-1	CASSVEGLAGYNEQFF	TGTGCCAGCAGCGTAGAGGGACTAGCGGGGTACAATGAGCAGTTCTTC
TRBD2	.	TRBV7-9	TRBJ2-3	CASSPLTSGNTDTQYF	TGTGCCAGCAGCCCCCTGACTAGCGGGAACACAGATACGCAGTATTTT
.	.	TRBV4-1	TRBJ2-3	CASSQVLLPGANTQYF	TGCGCCAGCAGCCAAGTCCTTCTCCCGGGGGCCAATACGCAGTATTTT
TRBD2	.	TRBV4-1	TRBJ2-2	CASSHDSIAGRVTGELFF	TGCGCCAGCAGCCATGATTCCATAGCGGGAAGGGTCACCGGGGAGCTGTTTTTT
.	.	TRBV28	TRBJ2-1	CASSSPWAGSTNEQFF	TGTGCCAGCAGTTCCCCGTGGGCGGGATCCACCAATGAGCAGTTCTTC
TRBD2	.	TRBV28	TRBJ2-6	CASSLLGLASDVLTF	TGTGCCAGCAGTTTATTGGGACTAGCGTCTGACGTCCTGACTTTC
.	.	TRBV4-3	TRBJ2-7	CASSQDGGAYEQYF	TGCGCCAGCAGCCAAGATGGGGGCGCCTACGAGCAGTACTTC
.	.	TRBV14	TRBJ2-7	CASSQEGRGAYEQYF	TGTGCCAGCAGCCAAGAGGGACGAGGGGCCTACGAGCAGTACTTC
.	.	TRBV7-8	TRBJ1-1	CASQQGGTEAFF	TGTGCCAGCCAGCAGGGTGGCACTGAAGCTTTCTTT
.	.	TRBV27	TRBJ2-1	CASSWVGGAPSYNEQFF	TGTGCCAGCAGTTGGGTAGGTGGGGCGCCTTCCTACAATGAGCAGTTCTTC